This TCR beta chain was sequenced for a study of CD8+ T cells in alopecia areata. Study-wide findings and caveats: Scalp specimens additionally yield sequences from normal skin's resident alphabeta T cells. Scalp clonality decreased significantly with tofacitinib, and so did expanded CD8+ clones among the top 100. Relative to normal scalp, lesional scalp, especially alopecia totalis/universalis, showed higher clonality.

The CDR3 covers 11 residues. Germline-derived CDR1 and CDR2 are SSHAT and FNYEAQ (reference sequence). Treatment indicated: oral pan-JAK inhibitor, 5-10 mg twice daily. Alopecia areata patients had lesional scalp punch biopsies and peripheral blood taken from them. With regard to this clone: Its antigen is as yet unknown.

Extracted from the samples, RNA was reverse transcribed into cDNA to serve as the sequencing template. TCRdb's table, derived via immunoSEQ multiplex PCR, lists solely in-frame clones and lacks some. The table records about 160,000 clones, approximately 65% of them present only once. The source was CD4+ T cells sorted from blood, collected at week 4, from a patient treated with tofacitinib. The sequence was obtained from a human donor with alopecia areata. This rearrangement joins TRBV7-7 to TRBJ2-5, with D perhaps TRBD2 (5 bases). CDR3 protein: CGRGIQETQYF. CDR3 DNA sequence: TGTGGGAGAGGGATCCAAGAGACCCAGTACTTC.